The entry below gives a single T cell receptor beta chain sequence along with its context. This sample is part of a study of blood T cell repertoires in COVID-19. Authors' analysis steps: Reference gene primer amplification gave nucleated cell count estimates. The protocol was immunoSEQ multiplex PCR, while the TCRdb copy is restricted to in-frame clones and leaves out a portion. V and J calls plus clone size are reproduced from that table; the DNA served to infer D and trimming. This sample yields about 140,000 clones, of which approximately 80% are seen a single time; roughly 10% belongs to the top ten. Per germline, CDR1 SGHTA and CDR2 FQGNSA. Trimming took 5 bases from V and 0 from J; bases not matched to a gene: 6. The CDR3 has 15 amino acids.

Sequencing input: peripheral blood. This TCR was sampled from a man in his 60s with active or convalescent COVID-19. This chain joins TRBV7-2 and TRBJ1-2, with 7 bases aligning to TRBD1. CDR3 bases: TGTGCCAGCAGCCAGGGGGGCCGAACTAACTATGGCTACACCTTC. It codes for CASSQGGRTNYGYTF. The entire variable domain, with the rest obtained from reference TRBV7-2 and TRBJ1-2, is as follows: GAGVSQSPSNKVTEKGKDVELRCDPISGHTALYWYRQSLGQGLEFLIYFQGNSAPDKSGLPSDRFSAERTGGSVSTLTIQRTQQEDSAVYLCASSQGGRTNYGYTFGSGTRLTVV.